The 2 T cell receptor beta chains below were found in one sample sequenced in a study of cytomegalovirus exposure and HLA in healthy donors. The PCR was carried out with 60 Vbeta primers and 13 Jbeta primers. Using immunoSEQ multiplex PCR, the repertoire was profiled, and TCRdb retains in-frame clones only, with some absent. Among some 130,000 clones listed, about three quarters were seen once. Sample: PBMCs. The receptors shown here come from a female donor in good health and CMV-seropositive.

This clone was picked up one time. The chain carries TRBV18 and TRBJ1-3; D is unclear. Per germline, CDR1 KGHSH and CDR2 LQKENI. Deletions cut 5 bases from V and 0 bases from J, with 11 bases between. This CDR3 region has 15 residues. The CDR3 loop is CASSALQSSGNTIYF. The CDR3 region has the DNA TGTGCCAGCTCAGCCTTACAGAGCTCTGGAAACACCATATATTTT.

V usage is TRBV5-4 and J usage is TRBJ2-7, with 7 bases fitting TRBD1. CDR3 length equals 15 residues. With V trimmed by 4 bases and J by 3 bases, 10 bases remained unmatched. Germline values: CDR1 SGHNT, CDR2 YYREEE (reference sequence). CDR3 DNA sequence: TGTGCCAGCAGCCTCGGGACAGTAAAAGTCTACGAGCAGTACTTC. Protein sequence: CASSLGTVKVYEQYF.